This TCR beta chain was observed in a study of OX40 agonist ivuxolimab in advanced cancers. Germline-derived CDR1 and CDR2 are SNHLY and FYNNEI. Trimming took 4 bases from V and 4 from J, leaving 18 bases between them. This CDR3 contains 16 residues. Blood draws occurred at baseline, cycle 4 day 1, and cycle 7 day 1. The data were produced by immunoSEQ multiplex PCR, yet TCRdb's version contains in-frame clones alone and is incomplete. The sample includes just over 40,000 clones, about 85% of them seen just once. Sequences were derived from CD4+ or CD8+ T cells sorted from blood, sampled in a trial of the OX40 agonist ivuxolimab. The chain uses TRBV2 and TRBJ2-3; D is possibly TRBD2 (6 bases). The sequence came from an adult with an advanced solid tumor such as melanoma, head and neck, liver or kidney cancer. Here the CDR3 reads CASSAGANRAPDTQYF. The DNA of the CDR3 is TGTGCCAGCAGTGCGGGAGCCAATAGGGCCCCAGATACGCAGTATTTT.